Below, one T cell receptor (beta chain) is given with its context. These data come from a study of shared clonotypes between healthy human individuals. Positively selected for CCR7, the CD45RO-negative cells used as naive CD8 cells excluded terminally differentiated effector memory CD45RA+ cells. Several immunoSEQ 96-well plates shared each subset's DNA, each plate a replicate. TCRdb keeps only in-frame clones here, not all; method: immunoSEQ multiplex PCR. The data contain 700,000 to 950,000 clones, 90% to 98% of them singletons. Germline values: CDR1 MDHEN, CDR2 SYDVKM. The ends lost 3 bases at V and 5 bases at J; junction bases unmatched: 12. CDR3 length: 17 amino acids.

The sample consisted of naive CD8+ T cells sorted from blood. The chain is built from TRBV28 and TRBJ2-1; 8 bases match TRBD2. The clonotype originates from a man under 40 in good health. The CDR3 reads CASSFDSKAGGNNEQFF. CDR3 nucleotide sequence: TGTGCCAGCAGTTTCGACTCTAAGGCGGGAGGAAACAATGAGCAGTTCTTC.